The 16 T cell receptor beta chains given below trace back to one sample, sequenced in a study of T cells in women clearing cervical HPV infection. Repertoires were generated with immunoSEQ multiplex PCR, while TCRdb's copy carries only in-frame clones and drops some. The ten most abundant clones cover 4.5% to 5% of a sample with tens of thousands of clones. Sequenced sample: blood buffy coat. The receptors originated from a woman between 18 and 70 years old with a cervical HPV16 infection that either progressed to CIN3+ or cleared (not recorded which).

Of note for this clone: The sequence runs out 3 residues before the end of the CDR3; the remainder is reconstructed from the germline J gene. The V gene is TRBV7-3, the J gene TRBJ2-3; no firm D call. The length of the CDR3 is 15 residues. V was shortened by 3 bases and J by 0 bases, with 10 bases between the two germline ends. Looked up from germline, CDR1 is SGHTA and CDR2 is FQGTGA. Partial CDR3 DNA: TGTGCCAGCAGCTTGGCCTCGATTAGCACAGATACG. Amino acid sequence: CASSLASISTDT. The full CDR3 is CASSLASISTDTQYF.

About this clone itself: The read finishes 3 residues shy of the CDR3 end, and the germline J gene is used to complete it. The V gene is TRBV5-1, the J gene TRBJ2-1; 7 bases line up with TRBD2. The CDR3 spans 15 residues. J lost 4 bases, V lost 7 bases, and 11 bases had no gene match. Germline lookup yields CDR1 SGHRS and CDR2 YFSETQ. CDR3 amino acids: CASYYRGERYNEQFF. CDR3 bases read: TGCGCCAGCTACTATCGGGGGGAAAGATACAATGAG.

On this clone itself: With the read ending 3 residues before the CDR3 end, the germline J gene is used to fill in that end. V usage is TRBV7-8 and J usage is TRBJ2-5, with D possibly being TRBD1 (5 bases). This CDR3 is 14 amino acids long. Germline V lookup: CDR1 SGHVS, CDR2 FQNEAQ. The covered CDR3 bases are TGTGCCAGCAGCCCCAGCAGGGTAACAGATACC. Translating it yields CASSPSRVTDT. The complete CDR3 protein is CASSPSRVTDTQYF.

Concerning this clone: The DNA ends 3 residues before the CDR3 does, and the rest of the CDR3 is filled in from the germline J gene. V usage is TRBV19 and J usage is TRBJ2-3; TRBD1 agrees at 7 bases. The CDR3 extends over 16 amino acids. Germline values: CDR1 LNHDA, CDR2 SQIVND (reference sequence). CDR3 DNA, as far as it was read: TGTGCCAGTAGTATATCACACAGGGGTAGGGAAGAGACG. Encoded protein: CASSISHRGREET. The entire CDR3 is CASSISHRGREETQYF.

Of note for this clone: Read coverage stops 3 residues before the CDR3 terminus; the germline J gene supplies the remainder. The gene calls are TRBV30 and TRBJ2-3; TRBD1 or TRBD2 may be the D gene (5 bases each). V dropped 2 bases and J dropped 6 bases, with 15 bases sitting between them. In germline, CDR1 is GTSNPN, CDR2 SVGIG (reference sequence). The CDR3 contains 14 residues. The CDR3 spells CAWSPKRGVDTQYF. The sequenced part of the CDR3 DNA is TGTGCCTGGAGTCCCAAGAGAGGGGTGGATACG.

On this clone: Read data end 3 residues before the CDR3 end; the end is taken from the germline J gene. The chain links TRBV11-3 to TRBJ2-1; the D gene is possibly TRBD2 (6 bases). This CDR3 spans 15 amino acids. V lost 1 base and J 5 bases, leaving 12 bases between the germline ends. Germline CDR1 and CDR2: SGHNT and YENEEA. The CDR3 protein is CASSLGGEVNNEQFF. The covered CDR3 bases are TGTGCCAGCAGCTTAGGAGGGGAGGTTAACAATGAG.

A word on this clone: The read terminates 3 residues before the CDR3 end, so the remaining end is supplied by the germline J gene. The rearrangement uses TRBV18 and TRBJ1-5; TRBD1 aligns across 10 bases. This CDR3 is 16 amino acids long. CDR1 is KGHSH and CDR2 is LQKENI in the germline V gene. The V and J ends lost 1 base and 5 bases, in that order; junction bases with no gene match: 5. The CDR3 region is CASSPRVGTGDQPQHF. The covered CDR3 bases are TGTGCCAGCTCACCACGGGTTGGGACAGGGGATCAGCCC.

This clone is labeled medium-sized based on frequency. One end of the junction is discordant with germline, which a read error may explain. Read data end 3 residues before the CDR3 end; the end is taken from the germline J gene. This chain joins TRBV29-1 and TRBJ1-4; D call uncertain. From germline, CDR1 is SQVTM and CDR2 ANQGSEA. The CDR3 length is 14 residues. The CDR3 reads CSAEVSETNEKLFF. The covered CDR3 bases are TGCAGCGCTGAAGTAAGCGAAACTAATGAAAAA.

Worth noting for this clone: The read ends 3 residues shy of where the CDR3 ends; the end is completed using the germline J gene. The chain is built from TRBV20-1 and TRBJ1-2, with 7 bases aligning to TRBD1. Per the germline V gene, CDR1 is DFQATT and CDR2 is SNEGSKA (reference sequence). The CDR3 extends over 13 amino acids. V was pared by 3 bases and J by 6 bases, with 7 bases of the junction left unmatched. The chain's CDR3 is CSASHRGWDGYTF. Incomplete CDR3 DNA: TGCAGTGCTAGCCACAGGGGATGGGATGGC.

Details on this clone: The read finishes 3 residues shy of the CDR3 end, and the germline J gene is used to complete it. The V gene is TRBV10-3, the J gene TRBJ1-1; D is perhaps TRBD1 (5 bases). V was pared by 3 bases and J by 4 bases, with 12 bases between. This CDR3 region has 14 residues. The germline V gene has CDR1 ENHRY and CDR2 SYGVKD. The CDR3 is CAISDTGQGTEAFF. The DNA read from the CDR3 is TGTGCCATCAGTGACACAGGTCAGGGCACTGAA.

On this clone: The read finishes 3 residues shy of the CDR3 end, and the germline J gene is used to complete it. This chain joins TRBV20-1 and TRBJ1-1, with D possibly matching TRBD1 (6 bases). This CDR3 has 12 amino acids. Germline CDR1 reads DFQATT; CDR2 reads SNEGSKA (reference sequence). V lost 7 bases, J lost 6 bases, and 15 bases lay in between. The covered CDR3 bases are TGCAGTGTTAGGGGGGGGCGATCTGAA. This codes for CSVRGGRSE. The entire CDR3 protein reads CSVRGGRSEAFF.

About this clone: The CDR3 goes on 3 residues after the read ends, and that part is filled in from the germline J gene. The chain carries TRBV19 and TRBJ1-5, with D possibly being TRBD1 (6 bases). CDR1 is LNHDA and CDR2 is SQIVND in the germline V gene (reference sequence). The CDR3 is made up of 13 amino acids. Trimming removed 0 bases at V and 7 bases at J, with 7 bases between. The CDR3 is CASSIDRGQPQHF. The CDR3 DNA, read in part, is TGTGCCAGTAGTATAGATAGGGGGCAGCCC. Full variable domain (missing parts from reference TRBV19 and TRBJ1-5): DGGITQSPKYLFRKEGQNVTLSCEQNLNHDAMYWYRQDPGQGLRLIYYSQIVNDFQKGDIAEGYSVSREKKESFPLTVTSAQKNPTAFYLCASSIDRGQPQHFGDGTRLSIL.

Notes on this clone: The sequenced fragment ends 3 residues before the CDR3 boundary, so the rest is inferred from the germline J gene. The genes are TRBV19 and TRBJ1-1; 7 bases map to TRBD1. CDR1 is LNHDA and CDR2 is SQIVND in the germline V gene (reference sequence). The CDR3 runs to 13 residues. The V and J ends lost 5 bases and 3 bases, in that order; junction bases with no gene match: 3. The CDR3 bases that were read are TGTGCCAGTAGTCCGACAGGGTACACTGAA. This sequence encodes CASSPTGYTE. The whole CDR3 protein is CASSPTGYTEAFF.

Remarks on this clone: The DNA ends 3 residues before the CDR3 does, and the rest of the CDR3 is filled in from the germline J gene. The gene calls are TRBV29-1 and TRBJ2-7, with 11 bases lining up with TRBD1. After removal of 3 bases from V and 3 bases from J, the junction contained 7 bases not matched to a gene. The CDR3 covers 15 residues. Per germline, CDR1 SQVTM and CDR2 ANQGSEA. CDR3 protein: CSVDGGGTGGYEQYF. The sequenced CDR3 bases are TGCAGCGTTGATGGGGGCGGGACAGGGGGCTACGAG.

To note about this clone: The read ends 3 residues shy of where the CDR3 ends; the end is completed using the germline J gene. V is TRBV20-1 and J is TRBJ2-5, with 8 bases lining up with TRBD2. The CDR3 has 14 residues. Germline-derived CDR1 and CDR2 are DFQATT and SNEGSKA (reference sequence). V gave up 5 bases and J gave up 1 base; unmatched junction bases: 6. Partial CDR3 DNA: TGCAGTGCTGCCAGACTAGCGCGCCAAGAGACC. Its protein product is CSAARLARQET. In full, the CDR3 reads CSAARLARQETQYF.

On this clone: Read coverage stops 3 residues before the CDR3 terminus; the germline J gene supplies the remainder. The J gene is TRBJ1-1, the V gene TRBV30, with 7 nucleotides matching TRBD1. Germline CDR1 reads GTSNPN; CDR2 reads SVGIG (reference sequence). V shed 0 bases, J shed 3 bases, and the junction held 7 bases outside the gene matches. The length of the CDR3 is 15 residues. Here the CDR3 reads CAWSVLGRGHTEAFF. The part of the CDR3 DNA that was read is TGTGCCTGGAGTGTACTAGGGAGGGGGCACACTGAA.